This T cell receptor (beta chain) was profiled in a study of a mutant IDH1 vaccine in newly diagnosed glioma. Study overall: Vaccinations were initiated 4-6 weeks following radiotherapy alone, or were given together with temozolomide cycles. Previous care, which was radiotherapy, temozolomide, or both, most often involved both. Overall study results and limits: Across multiple MHC alleles, 85% to 95% of patients had vaccine-induced responses.

Described time point: week 11, during vaccination. What each vaccine dose contained was 300 ug of mutant IDH1 20-mer peptide, accompanied by topical imiquimod. Newly diagnosed WHO grade 3 or 4 IDH1-mutant, ATRX-lost astrocytomas were identified in the donors. TCRdb keeps only in-frame clones here, not all; method: immunoSEQ multiplex PCR. This table holds 95,000 to 120,000 clones, around 90% found once. Germline V gene data show CDR1 as SGHRS and CDR2 as YFSETQ. There are 15 residues in the CDR3. The V end was cut by 5 bases, the J end by 1 base, with 10 bases between. A remark on this clone: Its antigen remains unidentified.

The source of this sequence is a woman between 45 and 65 years old with glioma. The chain has TRBV5-1 and TRBJ2-6, with TRBD1 as a possible D gene (5 bases). The specimen comprised PBMCs, sampled from a glioma patient whose treatment included an IDH1 peptide vaccine. CDR3 nucleotide sequence: TGCGCCAGCAGGCAACAGGCATCTGGGGCCAACGTCCTGACTTTC. Translated: CASRQQASGANVLTF.